The 25 T cell receptor beta chains given below trace back to one sample, sequenced in a study of Graves' ophthalmopathy and Graves' hyperthyroidism. TCR beta CDR3 amplification used RNA transcripts. First-round RT-PCR relied on HTBI primers, and a second-round multiplex PCR came next. TCRdb fed the multiplex PCR reads into MiXCR, producing one record per CDR3 protein. The sample lists about 740,000 distinct CDR3 sequences, 35% to 50% occurring once. The specimen was peripheral blood. The receptors derive from an adult man with Graves' ophthalmopathy.

Concerning this clonotype itself: With a much larger clone just one base away, this may be a read error. The gene calls are TRBV9 and TRBJ1-2; 9 positions match TRBD1. With 0 bases clipped from V and 7 bases from J, the junction kept 1 base outside the gene matches. In germline, CDR1 is SGDLS, CDR2 YYNGEE. The CDR3 extends over 13 amino acids. CDR3 in amino acids: CASSVGTGAGYTF. The CDR3 region has the DNA TGTGCCAGCAGCGTAGGGACAGGGGCTGGCTACACCTTC.

Comments on this clonotype: Given the absence of the conserved phenylalanine or tryptophan at the CDR3 end, a read error is likely. It is unclear where the CDR3 begins or ends on the DNA, so no DNA is shown, and the CDR3 is as TCRdb lists it. V is TRBV7-2 and J is TRBJ2-6; TRBD1 is the table's D call and was not checked against the DNA. Counting both end residues, the CDR3 totals 10 amino acids. The germline V gene encodes CDR1 SGHTA and CDR2 FQGNSA. The CDR3 sequence: CASLLVSGTS.

This clonotype was counted many times. CDR3 sequence (DNA): TGTGCCAGCAGTGGTGGGGTTGGCTACACCTTC. Translated, it gives CASSGGVGYTF. This chain joins TRBV2 and TRBJ1-2; D gene ambiguous. Trimming pared 4 bases from V and 7 bases from J, leaving 7 bases between. This CDR3 comprises 11 residues. Germline lookup yields CDR1 SNHLY and CDR2 FYNNEI.

On this clonotype itself: This clone may be a read error of a much larger clone one base away. This CDR3 fails to terminate in the conserved phenylalanine or tryptophan, so it likely reflects a read error. The chain couples TRBV29-1 to TRBJ1-1, with a tentative D call TRBD1 (5 bases). CDR3 size: 13 residues. V lost 6 bases, J lost 1 base, and 12 bases lay in between. From germline, CDR1 is SQVTM and CDR2 ANQGSEA. As DNA, the CDR3 is TGCAGCGTGGGGCGGGGCCCGAACACTGAAGCTTTCCTT. Protein product: CSVGRGPNTEAFL.

Comments on this clonotype: A single base separates this from a much larger clone, so it may be a read error. The chain carries TRBV7-2 and TRBJ2-5; no definite D call. Trimming pared 4 bases from V and 7 bases from J, leaving 7 bases between. CDR1 is SGHTA, CDR2 FQGNSA, per germline. The CDR3 spans 11 residues. For the CDR3, the DNA is TGTGCCAGCAGCTCCCACAGGACCCAGTACTTC. Amino acid sequence: CASSSHRTQYF.

This clonotype came up a few times. This chain links TRBV6-6 with TRBJ1-2; D possibly corresponds to TRBD1 (5 bases). Trimming took off 8 bases at V and 6 bases at J, with 7 bases between the two ends. This CDR3 has 10 amino acids. CDR1 is MNHNY, CDR2 SVGAGI, per germline (reference sequence). The CDR3 loop reads CASLGDGYTF. DNA of the CDR3: TGTGCCAGCCTGGGGGATGGCTACACCTTC.

This clonotype was recorded many times. An end of the junction differs from the germline gene, which may be a read error. The CDR3 DNA sequence: TGTGCCAACAGCGTCTCTTCAGGGGCGGGAGGTGAAGCTTTCTTT. It codes for CANSVSSGAGGEAFF. The chain is built from TRBV9 and TRBJ1-1, with D perhaps matching TRBD1 (6 bases). CDR3 length: 15 residues. In germline, CDR1 is SGDLS, CDR2 YYNGEE.

This clonotype was counted between two and nine times. The rearrangement joins TRBV9 to TRBJ1-2; no clear D. The germline V gene has CDR1 SGDLS and CDR2 YYNGEE. The CDR3 is 15 amino acids. The V end was cut by 2 bases, the J end by 2 bases, with 13 bases between. As DNA, the CDR3 is TGTGCCAGCAGCGTCGGCAGAAGTAGGAACTATGGCTACACCTTC. Translating it yields CASSVGRSRNYGYTF.

The chain uses TRBV6-4 and TRBJ1-5; D call uncertain. From germline, CDR1 is MRHNA and CDR2 SNTAGT. The CDR3 covers 13 residues. Trimming left V 7 bases short and J 4 bases short, with 11 bases between. The CDR3 DNA is TGTGCCAGCATCAGACTTGGGAATCAGCCCCAGCATTTT. Amino acids: CASIRLGNQPQHF.

The CDR3, as DNA: TGTGCCAGCAGCGTAGAGGCAGGGGGCTGGACTGAAGCTTTCTTT. Protein sequence: CASSVEAGGWTEAFF. The genes are TRBV9 and TRBJ1-1; TRBD1 matches 8 bases. This CDR3 contains 15 residues. Germline trimming cut 0 bases from V and 5 bases from J; bases unmatched to any gene: 6. The V gene's germline CDR1 is SGDLS and CDR2 YYNGEE.

This clonotype appeared once. This chain connects TRBV5-4 to TRBJ2-2; no reliable D call. Germline V gene data show CDR1 as SGHNT and CDR2 as YYREEE (reference sequence). This CDR3 is built from 15 residues. V was trimmed by 2 bases and J by 0 bases, leaving 8 bases between them. CDR3 in DNA: TGTGCCAGCAGCTTTGGTACCCCGAACACCGGGGAGCTGTTTTTT. Its protein product is CASSFGTPNTGELFF. Filled out from reference TRBV5-4 and TRBJ2-2, the complete variable domain reads ETGVTQSPTHLIKTRGQQVTLRCSSQSGHNTVSWYQQALGQGPQFIFQYYREEENGRGNFPPRFSGLQFPNYSSELNVNALELDDSALYLCASSFGTPNTGELFFGEGSRLTVL.

V gene TRBV10-2 combines with J gene TRBJ2-5; possibly TRBD2 for D (6 bases). Germline V lookup: CDR1 WSHSY, CDR2 SAAADI. CDR3 length: 14 residues. V was pared by 7 bases and J by 1 base, with 13 bases between. The CDR3 loop is CASKGGTPQETQYF. CDR3 bases: TGCGCCAGCAAGGGCGGGACGCCCCAAGAGACCCAGTACTTC.

This clonotype has only a few counts. The rearrangement joins TRBV19 to TRBJ1-2; D may be TRBD1 (5 bases). CDR3 length equals 15 residues. Per the germline V gene, CDR1 is LNHDA and CDR2 is SQIVND (reference sequence). The V end was cut by 4 bases, the J end by 0 bases, with 12 bases between. The CDR3 reads CASSRGSTTNYGYTF. CDR3 nucleotides: TGTGCCAGTAGTAGGGGCAGCACCACTAACTATGGCTACACCTTC.

In this sample, this clonotype turned up a few times. This chain uses TRBV25-1 with TRBJ2-2, with TRBD2 matching 10 bases. CDR3 length: 15 amino acids. Germline V gene sequence: CDR1 MGHDK, CDR2 SYGVNS. J was trimmed by 3 bases and V by 6 bases; bases with no gene match: 4. This CDR3 is CASSIAGGDTGELFF. Here the CDR3 DNA reads TGTGCCAGCAGCATAGCGGGGGGTGACACCGGGGAGCTGTTTTTT.

The J gene is TRBJ1-2, the V gene TRBV7-9; D is uncertain. CDR1 is SEHNR, CDR2 FQNEAQ, per germline (reference sequence). This CDR3 is 13 amino acids long. V lost 6 bases and J lost 2, with 10 bases in between. CDR3 sequence: CASSFNRNYGYTF. DNA of the CDR3: TGTGCCAGCAGTTTTAACAGAAACTATGGCTACACCTTC.

In its sample, this clonotype was seen many times. The CDR3 loop reads CSASPETQYF. In DNA form, the CDR3 reads TGCAGTGCTAGCCCAGAGACCCAGTACTTC. This sequence joins TRBV20-1 and TRBJ2-5, with unresolved D. The germline gives CDR1 DFQATT, CDR2 SNEGSKA (reference sequence). This CDR3 contains 10 residues. V was trimmed by 3 bases and J by 4 bases, leaving 3 bases between them.

This clonotype occurred many times. The chain links TRBV11-1 to TRBJ2-7; possible D gene TRBD2, 5 bases. Trimming removed 4 bases from V and 3 bases from J, with 10 bases in between. The length of the CDR3 is 13 residues. Germline assignment: CDR1 SGHAT and CDR2 FQDESV (reference sequence). The CDR3 sequence is CASSSPRGYEQYF. The CDR3 bases are TGTGCCAGCAGCTCGCCTCGGGGCTACGAGCAGTACTTC.

This chain connects TRBV20-1 to TRBJ2-5; 7 positions agree with TRBD2. The germline V gene encodes CDR1 DFQATT and CDR2 SNEGSKA (reference sequence). The CDR3 has 15 amino acids. J gave up 5 bases and V 2 bases, and 11 bases lay outside the gene matches. CDR3: CSARTTSAAAETQYF. For the CDR3, the DNA is TGCAGTGCTAGAACTACTAGCGCTGCAGCGGAGACCCAGTACTTC.

J is TRBJ1-5 and V is TRBV24-1, with a weak D call TRBD1 (6 bases). The germline V gene encodes CDR1 KGHDR and CDR2 SFDVKD. V was trimmed by 11 bases and J by 2 bases, leaving 18 bases between them. CDR3 length equals 15 residues. The chain's CDR3 is CASRRRDNGNQPQHF. CDR3 in DNA: TGTGCCAGCAGGCGCCGGGACAATGGCAATCAGCCCCAGCATTTT.

This clonotype came up once. With a much larger clone just one base away, this may be a read error. This chain uses TRBV19 with TRBJ2-5; 8 bases line up with TRBD1. This CDR3 contains 15 residues. Germline CDR1 LNHDA, CDR2 SQIVND (reference sequence). In DNA, the CDR3 is TGTGCCAGCAGCCAGGCTGGACAGGGCGATGTGACCCAGTGCTTC. Translation: CASSQAGQGDVTQCF.

The chain links TRBV28 to TRBJ2-7, with D possibly TRBD1 on 6 matching bases. The CDR3 contains 15 residues. Per germline, CDR1 MDHEN and CDR2 SYDVKM. Trimming removed 3 bases from V and 0 bases from J, with 12 bases in between. CDR3 in DNA: TGTGCCAGCAGTTTTTACCGGACAGCCTCCTACGAGCAGTACTTC. Translation gives CASSFYRTASYEQYF.

This clonotype has a single count. The rearrangement uses TRBV29-1 and TRBJ2-1; D is perhaps TRBD2 (6 bases). Between the trimmed V and J ends, which lost 7 bases and 9 bases, there was a span of 13 bases. The CDR3 totals 11 residues. Germline V gene data show CDR1 as SQVTM and CDR2 as ANQGSEA. In DNA, the CDR3 is TGCAGCGCTTTATGGGGAGGTGAGCAGTTCTTC. It codes for CSALWGGEQFF.

The chain is built from TRBV2 and TRBJ1-6; maybe TRBD1 (5 bases). The CDR3 spans 17 residues. V was trimmed by 6 bases and J by 7 bases, leaving 22 bases between them. The germline CDR1 and CDR2 sequences are SNHLY and FYNNEI. In DNA, the CDR3 is TGTGCCAGCAGCCCCGGGCGTGGGACCCAGTCAAATTCACCCCTCCACTTT. It is translated as CASSPGRGTQSNSPLHF.

This clonotype was found many times. This rearrangement joins TRBV2 to TRBJ2-5; no firm D call. The length of the CDR3 is 10 residues. Germline V CDR1 and CDR2: SNHLY, FYNNEI. Trimming stripped 8 bases from V and 5 bases from J, with 6 bases between. The CDR3 sequence is CASLGETQYF. The CDR3 DNA follows: TGTGCCAGCTTAGGGGAGACCCAGTACTTC. The full variable domain, in which reference TRBV2 and TRBJ2-5 provide the parts outside the CDR3, is EPEVTQTPSHQVTQMGQEVILRCVPISNHLYFYWYRQILGQKVEFLVSFYNNEISEKSEIFDDQFSVERPDGSNFTLKIRSTKLEDSAMYFCASLGETQYFGPGTRLLVL.

This clonotype was recorded many times. The CDR3 DNA reads as TGCAGCGTTGTGTGGGGGGCTAACTATGGCTACACCTTC. It encodes CSVVWGANYGYTF. The rearrangement joins TRBV29-1 to TRBJ1-2; a weak D match, TRBD1 (5 bases). CDR1 is SQVTM and CDR2 is ANQGSEA in the germline V gene. With 4 bases removed from V and 0 bases from J, the gap between germline ends came to 9 bases. The CDR3 spans 13 residues.